The 31 T cell receptor beta chains below come from one sample, sequenced in a study of blood T cell repertoires in COVID-19. Clones were sequenced by immunoSEQ multiplex PCR, and TCRdb holds only the in-frame ones, with some missing. The repertoire includes 55,000 to 75,000 clones, approximately 82% of them detected once, and 15% to 20% sits in the top ten. The sample comprised peripheral blood. The receptors here all came from a man at least 80 years old with active COVID-19.

The gene calls are TRBV19 and TRBJ1-1; 9 bases align to TRBD1. The CDR3 covers 14 residues. V shed 7 bases and J 1 base; nucleotides not matched to a gene: 4. The germline V gene encodes CDR1 LNHDA and CDR2 SQIVND (reference sequence). The CDR3 here is CASIPGQGNTEAFF. The CDR3 bases are TGTGCCAGTATCCCGGGACAGGGGAACACTGAAGCTTTCTTT. Full variable domain (remainder filled in from reference TRBV19 and TRBJ1-1): DGGITQSPKYLFRKEGQNVTLSCEQNLNHDAMYWYRQDPGQGLRLIYYSQIVNDFQKGDIAEGYSVSREKKESFPLTVTSAQKNPTAFYLCASIPGQGNTEAFFGQGTRLTVV.

The chain has TRBV28 and TRBJ1-2, with TRBD1 matching over 9 bases. Germline trimming cut 3 bases from V and 4 bases from J; bases unmatched to any gene: 6. Germline CDR1 is MDHEN and CDR2 is SYDVKM. The CDR3 has 15 amino acids. The DNA for the CDR3 is TGTGCCAGCAGTTTCCTAGACAGGGGGAGCTATGGCTACACCTTC. Translated: CASSFLDRGSYGYTF.

This clone was seen more than once but under ten times. This chain joins TRBV29-1 and TRBJ2-7; TRBD1 aligns across 9 bases. The CDR3 runs 13 residues. Trimming took 6 bases from V and 2 from J; bases not matched to a gene: 5. Per germline, CDR1 SQVTM and CDR2 ANQGSEA. CDR3: CSVVGDRAYEQYF. The CDR3 DNA reads TGCAGCGTCGTGGGGGACAGGGCCTACGAGCAGTACTTC.

CDR3 nucleotide sequence: TGTGCAAGTCGCTACAAAAGCGGGGGGGCCAGGGATACGCAGTATTTT. It encodes CASRYKSGGARDTQYF. The genes are TRBV12-2 and TRBJ2-3; TRBD2, as called in the table, went unchecked against the DNA. TRBV12-2 is a known pseudogene. This CDR3 is 16 amino acids long.

This clone was seen just once. The chain links TRBV7-9 to TRBJ2-1; weak D call: TRBD2 (6 bases). V dropped 7 bases and J dropped 8 bases, with 21 bases sitting between them. Germline assignment: CDR1 SEHNR and CDR2 FQNEAQ (reference sequence). The CDR3 length is 15 residues. Here the CDR3 reads CASNPPPTSIYEQFF. In nucleotides, the CDR3 is TGTGCCAGCAACCCCCCGCCGACTAGTATTTATGAGCAGTTCTTC.

J is TRBJ1-1 and V is TRBV5-4, with unresolved D. There are 14 residues in the CDR3. Between the trimmed V and J ends, which lost 4 bases and 4 bases, there was a span of 14 bases. Germline V gives CDR1 SGHNT, CDR2 YYREEE (reference sequence). DNA for the CDR3: TGTGCCAGCAGCAAAGCACAGTCGTCCACTGAAGCTTTCTTT. This codes for CASSKAQSSTEAFF.

The V and J genes are TRBV18 and TRBJ1-5, with TRBD1 as a possible D gene (5 bases). Trimming took off 5 bases at V and 2 bases at J, with 10 bases between the two ends. Germline values: CDR1 KGHSH, CDR2 LQKENI. This CDR3 region has 14 residues. The CDR3 nucleotides are TGTGCCAGCTCAAGCCAGGGCGGCAATCAGCCCCAGCATTTT. This codes for CASSSQGGNQPQHF. Supplemented by reference TRBV18 and TRBJ1-5, the full variable domain reads NAGVMQNPRHLVRRRGQEARLRCSPMKGHSHVYWYRQLPEEGLKFMVYLQKENIIDESGMPKERFSAEFPKEGPSILRIQQVVRGDSAAYFCASSSQGGNQPQHFGDGTRLSIL.

V and J are TRBV6-2 or TRBV6-3 and TRBJ1-5; TRBD1 might be the D (6 bases). The CDR3 runs 15 residues. Looked up from germline, CDR1 is MNHEY and CDR2 is SVGEGT. The V and J ends lost 6 bases and 5 bases respectively, with 17 bases between them. The CDR3: CASSPGGGRHQPQHF. CDR3 in DNA: TGTGCCAGCAGCCCCGGCGGGGGGCGGCATCAGCCCCAGCATTTT.

The chain is built from TRBV18 and TRBJ2-2; D is perhaps TRBD1 (6 bases). V lost 6 bases and J 0 bases, leaving 14 bases between the germline ends. The CDR3 spans 16 residues. Germline V gene lookup returns CDR1 KGHSH and CDR2 LQKENI. Written as DNA, the CDR3 is TGTGCCAGCTCGCTAGGGACAACCTCGAACACCGGGGAGCTGTTTTTT. Protein sequence: CASSLGTTSNTGELFF.

The gene calls are TRBV7-3 and TRBJ1-5, with D possibly being TRBD1 (6 bases). CDR1 is SGHTA, CDR2 FQGTGA, per germline. The CDR3 is 21 amino acids. V was clipped by 1 base and J by 0 bases, with 25 bases between them. Here the CDR3 DNA reads TGTGCCAGCAGCTTAAAATGGTGGATGGCAGGGGCTAGATATAGCAATCAGCCCCAGCATTTT. This translates into CASSLKWWMAGARYSNQPQHF.

This rearrangement joins TRBV28 to TRBJ2-7; D perhaps matches TRBD1 (6 bases). The CDR3 consists of 15 residues. Germline CDR1 reads MDHEN; CDR2 reads SYDVKM. V lost 1 base, J lost 0 bases, and 10 bases lay in between. As DNA, the CDR3 is TGTGCCAGCAGTTTATTTACAGGGAGCTCCTACGAGCAGTACTTC. It translates to CASSLFTGSSYEQYF.

The gene calls are TRBV4-1 and TRBJ2-3, with 15 positions matching TRBD2. The CDR3 contains 18 residues. Germline V lookup: CDR1 MGHRA, CDR2 YSYEKL. V was pared by 1 base and J by 4 bases, with 6 bases of the junction left unmatched. CDR3 residues: CASSQVRTSGGAADTQYF. For the CDR3, the DNA is TGCGCCAGCAGCCAAGTGAGGACTAGCGGGGGGGCGGCAGATACGCAGTATTTT.

The gene calls are TRBV7-2 and TRBJ2-7; 9 positions match TRBD1. This CDR3 is built from 14 residues. Per the germline V gene, CDR1 is SGHTA and CDR2 is FQGNSA. V lost 4 bases to trimming and J lost 3 bases; unmatched junction nucleotides: 4. CDR3 loop: CASSSTGQGYEQYF. As DNA, the CDR3 is TGTGCCAGCAGCTCTACGGGACAGGGCTACGAGCAGTACTTC.

The CDR3 DNA reads as TGTGCCAGCAGTCGGACTAGCGGGAGTACCCACAATGAGCAGTTCTTC. Protein: CASSRTSGSTHNEQFF. The chain combines TRBV28 with TRBJ2-1, with 13 bases that match TRBD2. The germline CDR1 and CDR2 sequences are MDHEN and SYDVKM. The CDR3 runs to 16 residues. J was trimmed by 5 bases and V by 5 bases; bases with no gene match: 6.

The sample holds one count of this clone. The chain combines TRBV6-1 with TRBJ2-7, with TRBD1 identical over 8 bases. The ends lost 2 bases at V and 13 bases at J; junction bases unmatched: 16. The CDR3 sequence is 15 residues long. Per germline, CDR1 MNHNS and CDR2 SASEGT. The CDR3 loop is CASSEYLTGVWKGYF. CDR3 nucleotides: TGTGCCAGCAGTGAATACTTGACAGGGGTATGGAAAGGTTACTTC.

The chain couples TRBV5-4 to TRBJ1-1; D remains ambiguous. Germline CDR1 reads SGHNT; CDR2 reads YYREEE (reference sequence). V gave up 1 base and J gave up 6 bases, with 10 bases separating them. CDR3 length: 13 amino acids. The CDR3 sequence: CASSLSPSAEAFF. The CDR3 DNA reads as TGTGCCAGCAGCTTGAGTCCGAGCGCTGAAGCTTTCTTT.

This clone was seen a few times. As DNA, the CDR3 is TGTGCCAGCAGCCGCCTAGCGGGAGCCCAAACCTACAATGAGCAGTTCTTC. Translating it yields CASSRLAGAQTYNEQFF. The chain employs TRBV7-8 and TRBJ2-1; 10 nucleotides agree with TRBD2. Germline V gene lookup returns CDR1 SGHVS and CDR2 FQNEAQ. The CDR3 length is 17 residues. Trimming at V came to 5 bases and at J to 2 bases, leaving 9 bases not matched to a gene.

This clone showed up just once. The chain joins TRBV24-1 to TRBJ1-2; D not resolved. Germline V gene data show CDR1 as KGHDR and CDR2 as SFDVKD. The CDR3 sequence is 12 residues long. Trimming cost V 6 bases and J 5 bases, with 9 bases left between them. The CDR3 region is CATSQAKYGYTF. CDR3 bases: TGTGCCACCAGTCAAGCGAAGTATGGCTACACCTTC.

The chain couples TRBV20-1 to TRBJ2-7, with TRBD1 matching over 8 bases. After removal of 3 bases from V and 1 base from J, the junction contained 2 bases not matched to a gene. This CDR3 has 13 residues. Per germline, CDR1 DFQATT and CDR2 SNEGSKA (reference sequence). The CDR3 here is CSASRTGSYEQYF. The CDR3 DNA follows: TGCAGTGCTAGTCGGACAGGGTCCTACGAGCAGTACTTC.

This clone was counted at least ten times. The chain joins TRBV7-9 to TRBJ1-1, with a tentative D call TRBD1 (5 bases). Germline-derived CDR1 and CDR2 are SEHNR and FQNEAQ (reference sequence). The CDR3 loop spans 13 amino acids. V lost 2 bases and J lost 6, with 10 bases in between. The CDR3 loop is CASSLIWGAEAFF. CDR3 DNA sequence: TGTGCCAGCAGCTTAATCTGGGGCGCTGAAGCTTTCTTT.

J is TRBJ2-3 and V is TRBV4-1; 8 bases are shared with TRBD2. V lost 3 bases and J lost 6; bases outside the gene matches: 8. This CDR3 comprises 15 residues. In germline, CDR1 is MGHRA, CDR2 YSYEKL. The CDR3: CASSHGTSGADTQYF. The CDR3 nucleotides are TGCGCCAGCAGCCACGGGACTAGTGGGGCTGATACGCAGTATTTT.

In this sample, this clone turned up a few times. The chain has TRBV7-9 and TRBJ2-3; possibly TRBD2 for D (7 bases). V shed 6 bases and J shed 4 bases, with 14 bases lying between them. CDR1 and CDR2 from the germline V gene are SEHNR and FQNEAQ (reference sequence). CDR3 length equals 14 residues. CDR3 nucleotides: TGTGCCAGCAGTGGGGGGGCGGGGGCAGATACGCAGTATTTT. Translated, it gives CASSGGAGADTQYF. The whole variable domain, remainder taken from reference TRBV7-9 and TRBJ2-3, is DTGVSQNPRHKITKRGQNVTFRCDPISEHNRLYWYRQTLGQGPEFLTYFQNEAQLEKSRLLSDRFSAERPKGSFSTLEIQRTEQGDSAMYLCASSGGAGADTQYFGPGTRLTVL.

The chain couples TRBV11-3 to TRBJ2-1, with D possibly being TRBD1 (5 bases). This CDR3 has 16 amino acids. V was clipped by 1 base and J by 6 bases, with 16 bases between them. Germline V gene sequence: CDR1 SGHNT, CDR2 YENEEA. CDR3: CASSLGAGFGFNEQFF. DNA for the CDR3: TGTGCCAGCAGCTTAGGTGCAGGGTTTGGTTTCAATGAGCAGTTCTTC.

The chain links TRBV19 to TRBJ2-2, with 15 bases lining up with TRBD2. The CDR3 is 18 residues long. CDR1 is LNHDA, CDR2 SQIVND, per germline (reference sequence). V was clipped by 5 bases and J by 5 bases; unmatched bases: 9. CDR3 in amino acids: CASSAGTSGGIKTGELFF. The CDR3 DNA reads TGTGCCAGTAGTGCCGGGACTAGCGGGGGGATCAAAACCGGGGAGCTGTTTTTT.

This chain joins TRBV4-1 and TRBJ2-7; 8 bases are shared with TRBD2. The germline V gene has CDR1 MGHRA and CDR2 YSYEKL. The CDR3 runs to 15 residues. V shed 1 base, J shed 2 bases, and the junction held 4 bases outside the gene matches. CDR3: CASSQVSGRPYEQYF. The CDR3 DNA reads as TGCGCCAGCAGCCAAGTGAGCGGGAGACCCTACGAGCAGTACTTC.

The rearrangement uses TRBV5-1 and TRBJ2-5, with a possible D match to TRBD1 (5 bases). The germline V gene has CDR1 SGHRS and CDR2 YFSETQ. V gave up 4 bases and J gave up 2 bases, with 9 bases separating them. This CDR3 is 13 amino acids long. This CDR3 reads CASSMRQQETQYF. The CDR3 nucleotides are TGCGCCAGCAGCATGAGACAGCAAGAGACCCAGTACTTC.

Here the CDR3 reads CASSLNMAGGGEQFF. In DNA, the CDR3 is TGTGCCAGCAGTTTAAACATGGCGGGGGGAGGTGAGCAGTTCTTC. The chain links TRBV6-5 to TRBJ2-1; 8 bases are shared with TRBD2. Germline CDR1 and CDR2: MNHEY and SVGAGI. Trimming removed 4 bases from V and 9 bases from J; junction bases left unmatched: 11. The CDR3 contains 15 residues.

V and J are TRBV6-2 or TRBV6-3 and TRBJ2-3; 8 bases agree with TRBD2. CDR3 length equals 17 residues. The V gene's germline CDR1 is MNHEY and CDR2 SVGEGT. With 0 bases clipped from V and 2 bases from J, the junction kept 7 bases outside the gene matches. Written as DNA, the CDR3 is TGTGCCAGCAGTTACTCGATTAGCGGGGAATACACAGATACGCAGTATTTT. It is translated as CASSYSISGEYTDTQYF.

The V and J genes are TRBV10-1 and TRBJ2-7; possible D gene TRBD1, 5 bases. Per germline, CDR1 WNHNN and CDR2 SYGVQD (reference sequence). Trimming took 3 bases from V and 2 from J, leaving 20 bases between them. The CDR3 contains 17 residues. CDR3 protein: CASSDKSEGAHTYEQYF. CDR3 bases: TGCGCCAGCAGTGATAAATCTGAAGGGGCGCACACCTACGAGCAGTACTTC.

The chain recombines TRBV2 with TRBJ2-7; 8 bases match TRBD1. CDR1 and CDR2 from the germline V gene are SNHLY and FYNNEI. The CDR3 extends over 14 amino acids. Germline trimming cut 9 bases from V and 0 bases from J; bases unmatched to any gene: 7. The CDR3 spells CASNRDRTSYEQYF. CDR3 nucleotide sequence: TGTGCCAGTAACCGGGACAGGACCTCCTACGAGCAGTACTTC. Complete variable domain (other parts from reference TRBV2 and TRBJ2-7): EPEVTQTPSHQVTQMGQEVILRCVPISNHLYFYWYRQILGQKVEFLVSFYNNEISEKSEIFDDQFSVERPDGSNFTLKIRSTKLEDSAMYFCASNRDRTSYEQYFGPGTRLTVT.

Only one count was recorded for this clone. The rearrangement links TRBV5-1 to TRBJ2-7, with D possibly matching TRBD1 (6 bases). CDR1 is SGHRS and CDR2 is YFSETQ in the germline V gene. V lost 7 bases to trimming and J lost 4 bases, with 18 bases between them. This CDR3 is built from 14 residues. The CDR3 nucleotides read TGCGCCAGCGGTCTACAGGGACCTCCTTACGAGCAGTACTTC. Its protein product is CASGLQGPPYEQYF.